Listed below are T cell receptor beta chains from one sample, sequenced in a study of T cell responses to AZD1222 COVID-19 vaccine. The table came from immunoSEQ multiplex PCR; TCRdb's copy has only in-frame clones and leaves some out. The table lists about 140,000 clones, almost 90% of them singletons, with approximately 3.4% in the top ten. The sequenced sample was peripheral blood, obtained on day 0 of AZD1222 vaccination. The source is an adult in good health. Both conserved end residues are part of each CDR3. The order of the fields is D gene, V gene, J gene, CDR3 length, clone size, CDR3 protein, CDR3 DNA. D genes are given only for firm matches. Clone size is stated in some rows and not others, as once, few, many or a class when expanded.

NA	TRBV5-4	TRBJ2-1	14	once	CASSRSGSYNEQFF	TGTGCCAGCAGCCGTAGCGGTTCCTACAATGAGCAGTTCTTC
NA	TRBV7-8	TRBJ2-1	12	once	CASSLGINEQFF	TGTGCCAGCAGCTTAGGGATCAATGAGCAGTTCTTC
NA	TRBV6-1	TRBJ2-2	14	NA	CASSQRQNTGELFF	TGTGCCAGCAGTCAGCGACAGAACACCGGGGAGCTGTTTTTT
TRBD2	TRBV7-9	TRBJ2-7	16	NA	CASSPQTSGFSYEQYF	TGTGCCAGCAGCCCCCAGACTAGCGGATTCTCCTACGAGCAGTACTTC
NA	TRBV6-2/TRBV6-3	TRBJ2-7	13	once	CASSLGLYYEQYF	TGTGCCAGCAGTCTAGGACTTTACTACGAGCAGTACTTC
NA	TRBV20-1	TRBJ1-2	11	NA	CSASVVGGYTF	TGCAGTGCTAGTGTCGTGGGGGGCTACACCTTC
NA	TRBV6-4	TRBJ2-3	16	NA	CASSDSVGGGTDTQYF	TGTGCCAGCAGTGACTCAGTGGGAGGAGGCACAGATACGCAGTATTTT
TRBD2	TRBV28	TRBJ2-5	17	NA	CASSSWTSGRAAETQYF	TGTGCCAGCAGTTCGTGGACTAGCGGGAGGGCGGCAGAGACCCAGTACTTC
NA	TRBV6-2/TRBV6-3	TRBJ2-5	14	few	CASSYSGGAKTQYF	TGTGCCAGCAGTTACTCGGGTGGGGCGAAGACCCAGTACTTC
TRBD1	TRBV4-3	TRBJ2-1	16	NA	CASSQDFGTGFNEQFF	TGCGCCAGCAGCCAAGACTTTGGGACAGGGTTCAATGAGCAGTTCTTC
TRBD1	TRBV19	TRBJ1-4	16	NA	CASSKLQGVLGEKLFF	TGTGCCAGTAGTAAACTGCAGGGGGTCCTCGGTGAAAAACTGTTTTTT
NA	TRBV5-6	TRBJ2-7	14	few	CASSFANNLYEQYF	TGTGCCAGCAGCTTTGCCAACAATCTCTACGAGCAGTACTTC
NA	TRBV19	TRBJ1-5	12	NA	CASSIRGQPQHF	TGTGCCAGTAGTATAAGAGGCCAGCCCCAGCATTTT
TRBD2	TRBV7-9	TRBJ2-1	16	NA	CASSPPSGISQNEQFF	TGTGCCAGCAGCCCCCCTAGCGGGATCTCACAAAATGAGCAGTTCTTC
NA	TRBV27	TRBJ2-7	15	NA	CASSFGAGSSYEQYF	TGTGCCAGCAGTTTTGGGGCAGGGAGCTCCTACGAGCAGTACTTC
NA	TRBV30	TRBJ1-1	11	once	CAWRGQGEAFF	TGTGCCTGGAGGGGGCAGGGTGAGGCTTTCTTT
TRBD1	TRBV27	TRBJ1-1	14	NA	CACRRQGVNTEAFF	TGTGCCTGCAGACGACAGGGGGTGAACACTGAAGCTTTCTTT
NA	TRBV6-2/TRBV6-3	TRBJ2-7	12	NA	CASSSGTPIAYF	TGTGCCAGCAGTTCCGGGACCCCCATCGCATACTTC
NA	TRBV3-1/TRBV3-2	TRBJ2-2	14	NA	CASSQRLNSGELFF	TGTGCCAGCAGCCAACGACTAAACTCCGGGGAGCTGTTTTTT
TRBD1	TRBV27	TRBJ1-6	17	NA	CASSLRQGATYNSPLHF	TGTGCCAGCAGTCTTCGACAGGGGGCAACTTATAATTCACCCCTCCACTTT
TRBD2	TRBV29-1	TRBJ2-5	16	NA	CSASYTSGSKQETQYF	TGCAGCGCCTCGTATACTAGCGGGAGTAAACAAGAGACCCAGTACTTC
NA	TRBV4-1	TRBJ1-5	15	NA	CASSQGEVSGQPQHF	TGCGCCAGCAGCCAAGGGGAGGTGTCCGGACAGCCCCAGCATTTT
NA	TRBV5-1	TRBJ1-5	15	NA	CASSRDFGPTQPQHF	TGCGCCAGCAGCCGGGACTTCGGACCGACTCAGCCCCAGCATTTT
NA	TRBV6-5	TRBJ1-1	13	NA	CASKRAMNTEAFF	TGTGCCAGCAAGCGTGCTATGAACACTGAAGCTTTCTTT
TRBD1	TRBV5-5	TRBJ1-3	15	NA	CASSSQGAKGNTIYF	TGTGCCAGCAGCTCCCAGGGGGCGAAAGGAAACACCATATATTTT